A single sample is the source of the 8 T cell receptor beta chains below, sequenced in a study of blood T cell repertoires in COVID-19. Profiled with immunoSEQ multiplex PCR; TCRdb holds only in-frame clones, not every one. Counted here are 250,000 to 300,000 clones, around 83% occurring once; the ten biggest clones make up approximately 5.3%. The specimen sequenced was peripheral blood. The receptors were gathered from a man of 80 years or more with acute or convalescent COVID-19.

The chain recombines TRBV30 with TRBJ2-7; 9 bases map to TRBD1. This CDR3 comprises 13 residues. Germline CDR1 and CDR2: GTSNPN and SVGIG (reference sequence). V lost 7 bases and J lost 7; bases outside the gene matches: 11. CDR3 DNA sequence: TGTGCCTTCACCCGGGACAGGGTAGGGGAGCAGTACTTC. Protein: CAFTRDRVGEQYF.

The chain combines TRBV5-1 with TRBJ2-5; tentatively, D is TRBD1 (5 bases). In germline, CDR1 is SGHRS, CDR2 YFSETQ. Trimming removed 0 bases at V and 2 bases at J, with 8 bases between. The CDR3 is 14 amino acids. CDR3 sequence reads: CASSLGQTQETQYF. The CDR3 coding sequence is TGCGCCAGCAGCTTGGGACAGACACAAGAGACCCAGTACTTC.

The V gene is TRBV30, the J gene TRBJ2-1, with D possibly being TRBD2 (6 bases). CDR3 size: 12 residues. V was shortened by 4 bases and J by 6 bases, with 10 bases between the two germline ends. Per the germline V gene, CDR1 is GTSNPN and CDR2 is SVGIG (reference sequence). The CDR3 here is CAWTSGVNEQFF. In DNA, the CDR3 is TGTGCCTGGACTTCGGGGGTCAATGAGCAGTTCTTC. The whole variable domain, filled in from reference TRBV30 and TRBJ2-1, reads SQTIHQWPATLVQPVGSPLSLECTVEGTSNPNLYWYRQAAGRGLQLLFYSVGIGQISSEVPQNLSASRPQDRQFILSSKKLLLSDSGFYLCAWTSGVNEQFFGPGTRLTVL.

The J gene is TRBJ1-6, the V gene TRBV2; possibly TRBD1 for D (6 bases). Per the germline V gene, CDR1 is SNHLY and CDR2 is FYNNEI. This CDR3 has 16 residues. V was pared by 4 bases and J by 10 bases, with 20 bases between. CDR3 nucleotides: TGTGCCAGCAGTGGATCGACAGGCCCCTTGGGCTCACCCCTCCACTTT. Translated, it gives CASSGSTGPLGSPLHF.

This clone came up a few times. This chain links TRBV3-1 (or the pseudogene TRBV3-2) with TRBJ2-7; 8 positions agree with TRBD1. Germline CDR1 and CDR2: LGHDT and YNNKEL (reference sequence). V lost 3 bases to trimming and J lost 3 bases; unmatched junction nucleotides: 7. The length of the CDR3 is 15 residues. The CDR3 is CASSQPGTGVYEQYF. For the CDR3, the DNA is TGTGCCAGCAGCCAGCCCGGGACAGGTGTCTACGAGCAGTACTTC.

The chain carries TRBV2 and TRBJ1-2; 8 bases agree with TRBD1. V shed 5 bases and J 5 bases; nucleotides not matched to a gene: 4. Germline values: CDR1 SNHLY, CDR2 FYNNEI. The CDR3 has 13 residues. The CDR3 here is CASSLGQVYGYTF. Written as DNA, the CDR3 is TGTGCCAGCAGTCTGGGACAGGTGTATGGCTACACCTTC.

CDR3 nucleotide sequence: TGTGCCAGCAATGGACCGAACAGGGGGCTCTATGGCTACACCTTC. Translation: CASNGPNRGLYGYTF. This rearrangement joins TRBV5-4 to TRBJ1-2; 9 bases fit TRBD1. Germline CDR1 and CDR2: SGHNT and YYREEE (reference sequence). The length of the CDR3 is 15 residues. Losses at the gene ends were 6 bases for V and 4 bases for J; bases not matched to a gene: 10.

J is TRBJ2-5 and V is TRBV29-1, with D tentatively TRBD2 (5 bases). V lost 6 bases, J lost 5 bases, and 16 bases lay in between. CDR3 size: 13 residues. The germline V gene encodes CDR1 SQVTM and CDR2 ANQGSEA. The CDR3 sequence: CSVASGARETQYF. The DNA of the CDR3 is TGCAGCGTGGCGAGCGGAGCTAGGGAGACCCAGTACTTC.